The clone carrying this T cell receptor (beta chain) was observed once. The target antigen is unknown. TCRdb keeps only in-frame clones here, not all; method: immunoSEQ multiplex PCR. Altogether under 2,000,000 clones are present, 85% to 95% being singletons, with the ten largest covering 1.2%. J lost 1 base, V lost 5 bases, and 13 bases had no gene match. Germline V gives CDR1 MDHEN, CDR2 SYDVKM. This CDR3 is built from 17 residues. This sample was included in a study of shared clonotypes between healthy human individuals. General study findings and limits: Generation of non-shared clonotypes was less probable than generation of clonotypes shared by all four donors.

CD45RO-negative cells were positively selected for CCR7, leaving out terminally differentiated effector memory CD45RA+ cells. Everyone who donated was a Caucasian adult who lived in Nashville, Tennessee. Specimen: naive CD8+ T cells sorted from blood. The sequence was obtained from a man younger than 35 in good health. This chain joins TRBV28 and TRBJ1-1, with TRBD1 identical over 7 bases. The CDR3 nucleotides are TGTGCCAGCAGTGTCACACGGGACAGCCATGAGAACACTGAAGCTTTCTTT. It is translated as CASSVTRDSHENTEAFF.